The rows below give T cell receptor beta chains drawn from one sample of a study of identifying expanded T cells in peripheral blood. Assay used: immunoSEQ multiplex PCR; TCRdb lists only in-frame clones, some missing. Found here are tens of thousands of clones, more than 75% of them singletons; the top ten hold around 4.3%. The sequenced sample was blood. These TCRs come from a person aged 18 to 75 in good health. CDR3s include the opening cysteine and the closing phenylalanine or tryptophan. The D gene is left open where the match is weak. Some rows have no size entry. The others give once, few or many, or a class for an expanded clone.

TRBV27	NA	TRBJ2-7	TRBD1	TGTGCCAGCAGTTTGAGGGACAGGTACGAGCAGTACTTC	CASSLRDRYEQYF
TRBV5-6	NA	TRBJ2-7	TRBD1	TGTGCCAGCAGCTCTACCCGGACAGGGCGGGTCGAGCAGTACTTC	CASSSTRTGRVEQYF
TRBV2	NA	TRBJ2-7	NA	TGTGCCAGCAGTGCCCGGGGTGTGGGCCCGTACTTC	CASSARGVGPYF
TRBV5-1	once	TRBJ2-5	NA	TGCGCCAGCAGGGAGGGCCCGTACCAAGAGACCCAGTACTTC	CASREGPYQETQYF
TRBV7-8	NA	TRBJ2-3	TRBD2	TGTGCCAGCAGCTTAGTGGGGAGGGCGAATACGCAGTATTTT	CASSLVGRANTQYF
TRBV6-5	NA	TRBJ2-2	NA	TGTGCCAGCAGTTCACACCAGAACACCGGGGAGCTGTTTTTT	CASSSHQNTGELFF
TRBV19	NA	TRBJ2-2	NA	TGTGCCGCCGGACTCTCCCCCGGGGAGCTGTTTTTT	CAAGLSPGELFF
TRBV5-6	NA	TRBJ2-3	TRBD2	TGTGCCAGCAGCTTGAAGGCTAGCGGGGGCCACTCCACAGATACGCAGTATTTT	CASSLKASGGHSTDTQYF
TRBV6-1	once	TRBJ2-6	TRBD2	TGTGCCAGCAGTGGCCTGACTAGCGGGAGTGCTTCTGGGGCCAACGTCCTGACTTTC	CASSGLTSGSASGANVLTF
TRBV11-2	NA	TRBJ1-2	NA	TGTGCCAGCAGCCCCCAGGGGCCGGGTACTAACTATGGCTACACCTTC	CASSPQGPGTNYGYTF
TRBV4-1	NA	TRBJ2-3	NA	TGCGCCAGCAGCCAAGGGGGGGGCCGGTCAGATACGCAGTATTTT	CASSQGGGRSDTQYF
TRBV19	NA	TRBJ2-6	TRBD1	TGTGCCAGTAGTCTAACTGGACAGGGGGCGCCTGGGGCCAACGTCCTGACTTTC	CASSLTGQGAPGANVLTF
TRBV7-8	once	TRBJ2-5	TRBD2	TGTGCCAGCAGCGCCCGACTAGCGGGAGTTTCAGAGACCCAGTACTTC	CASSARLAGVSETQYF
TRBV15	NA	TRBJ2-1	NA	TGTGCCACCAGCAGAGATCAGGGGCACAATGAGCAGTTCTTC	CATSRDQGHNEQFF
TRBV30	once	TRBJ1-1	NA	TGTGCCTGGAGTGTACGTCTGAGGAAGGGCACTGAAGCTTTCTTT	CAWSVRLRKGTEAFF
TRBV7-9	NA	TRBJ2-7	TRBD1	TGTGCCAGCAGCTTAATCGGGACAGGGGGAGGCGAGCAGTACTTC	CASSLIGTGGGEQYF
TRBV10-1	once	TRBJ2-1	NA	TGCGCCAGCAGTCTTAGCGGAGGCAATGAGCAGTTCTTC	CASSLSGGNEQFF
TRBV5-6	NA	TRBJ1-1	TRBD1	TGTGCCAGCAGCCGACAGGGGATGAACACTGAAGCTTTCTTT	CASSRQGMNTEAFF
TRBV11-3	NA	TRBJ2-1	TRBD2	TGTGCCAGCAGCTTAGGCGCCCAGACTAGCGGGCGCCACAATGAGCAGTTCTTC	CASSLGAQTSGRHNEQFF
TRBV27	NA	TRBJ2-7	NA	TGTGCCAGCAGTTCGGTCAGGAGCTCCTACGAGCAGTACTTC	CASSSVRSSYEQYF
TRBV28	few	TRBJ2-7	NA	TGTGCCAGCAGTTTATTACCGGACACCTCCTACGAGCAGTACTTC	CASSLLPDTSYEQYF
TRBV18	NA	TRBJ1-1	NA	TGTGCCAGCTCAGCGGAGGCAGAGAACACTGAAGCTTTCTTT	CASSAEAENTEAFF
TRBV7-2	NA	TRBJ2-3	TRBD1	TGTGCCAGCAGCCCGGGGACAGGGTACACAGATACGCAGTATTTT	CASSPGTGYTDTQYF
TRBV5-1	NA	TRBJ2-5	NA	TGCGCCAGCAGCTTGAGTGCGGCAGAAGAGACCCAGTACTTC	CASSLSAAEETQYF
TRBV5-1	NA	TRBJ2-2	NA	TGCGCCAGCAGCTTGGACGGGCCCGGGGAGCTGTTTTTT	CASSLDGPGELFF
TRBV2	NA	TRBJ2-7	NA	TGTGCCAGCAGTCGGGGCTACGAGCAGTACTTC	CASSRGYEQYF
TRBV6-4	NA	TRBJ2-7	NA	TGTGCCAGCAGTGCAAACTACGAGCAGTACTTC	CASSANYEQYF
TRBV28	NA	TRBJ1-2	NA	TGTGCCAGCAGTTTGAACGGGGGGGCAGATGGCTACACCTTC	CASSLNGGADGYTF
TRBV5-1	NA	TRBJ2-2	NA	TGCGCCAGCAGCTTGGAGTCCCAGGGTAACACCGGGGAGCTGTTTTTT	CASSLESQGNTGELFF
TRBV4-2	once	TRBJ2-3	NA	TGTGCCAGCAGCCAAGACGTCGTGGAGACAGATACGCAGTATTTT	CASSQDVVETDTQYF
TRBV4-3	NA	TRBJ2-1	TRBD2	TGCGCCAGCAGCCCCGACGGGACTAGCGGCTACAATGAGCAGTTCTTC	CASSPDGTSGYNEQFF
TRBV2	NA	TRBJ2-7	NA	TGTGCCAGCAGTCTCTTTGGGGGCAGGGCCACCTACGAGCAGTACTTC	CASSLFGGRATYEQYF
TRBV14	once	TRBJ1-2	NA	TGTGCCAGCAGCCAAGATGGGTATGGCTACACCTTC	CASSQDGYGYTF
TRBV6-6	NA	TRBJ2-3	NA	TGTGCCAGCAGCTCCATTCATGCAGATACGCAGTATTTT	CASSSIHADTQYF
TRBV9	NA	TRBJ2-5	TRBD2	TGTGCCAGCAGCGTAGCTGCGGGGGGGCCGGAGACCCAGTACTTC	CASSVAAGGPETQYF
TRBV7-2	NA	TRBJ1-2	NA	TGTGCCAGCAGCTTAGATGTTTCGGGGGCGCGAAGCTACACCTTC	CASSLDVSGARSYTF